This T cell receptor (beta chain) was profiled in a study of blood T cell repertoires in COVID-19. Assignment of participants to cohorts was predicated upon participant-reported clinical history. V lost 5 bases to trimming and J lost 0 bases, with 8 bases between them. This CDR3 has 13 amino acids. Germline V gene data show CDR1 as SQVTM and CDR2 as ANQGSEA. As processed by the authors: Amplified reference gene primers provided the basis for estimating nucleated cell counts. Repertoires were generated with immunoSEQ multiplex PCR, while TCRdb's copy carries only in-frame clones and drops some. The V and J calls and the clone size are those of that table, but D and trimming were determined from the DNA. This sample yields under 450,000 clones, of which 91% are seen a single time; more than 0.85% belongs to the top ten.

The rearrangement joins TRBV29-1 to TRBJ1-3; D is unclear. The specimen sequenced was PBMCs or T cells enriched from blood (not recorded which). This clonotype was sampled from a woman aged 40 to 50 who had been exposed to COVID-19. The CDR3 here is CSVTASSGNTIYF. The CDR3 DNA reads TGCAGCGTTACGGCTAGCTCTGGAAACACCATATATTTT.